The clone carrying this TCR beta chain has just one count. Its specificity is not known. The sample comes from a study of shared clonotypes between healthy human individuals. In the CD4+ fraction, cells were divided into CD45RA+ naive and CD45RA-negative memory subsets. Study-level results: Estimated richness was generally greater in naive than memory subsets. The low donor count limited represented genetic and exposure-history diversity.

Original analysis: ImmunoSEQ junction-only sequences lacked quality scores, so their filtering differed. The method was immunoSEQ multiplex PCR; TCRdb's version includes in-frame clones alone and lacks a portion of them. The DNA was the basis for D and trimming; V, J and clone size are from that table. The sample has more than 2 million clones; 85% to 95% are singletons. This CDR3 is 15 amino acids long. V was cut by 4 bases and J by 4 bases, with 12 bases left in between. Germline-derived CDR1 and CDR2 are SGHRS and YFSETQ. The sequenced sample was naive CD4+ T cells sorted from blood. Subset meaning: CD45RA+ positively selected. The gene calls are TRBV5-1 and TRBJ2-6; D remains ambiguous. The TCR sequence derives from a man between 18 and 35 years old in good health. The CDR3 region has the DNA TGCGCCAGCAGCCCGAATAGGGTCGGGGCCAACGTCCTGACTTTC. Encoded protein: CASSPNRVGANVLTF.